These T cell receptor beta chains were read from a single sample in a study of blood T cells in healthy people across ages. TCRdb processed the 5' RACE reads anew with MiXCR; each CDR3 protein has one entry. The repertoire holds 450,000 to 700,000 distinct CDR3 sequences, with approximately 27% as singletons. The sample consisted of blood. The source is a woman in her 70s in good health. The CDR3 runs from the conserved cysteine through the conserved F or W. Each record gives: clone size, V gene, J gene, D gene, CDR3 protein, CDR3 DNA. A D gene is named only where the DNA matches it firmly. Some rows mark clone size as missing; the rest say once, few, many or name a class of expanded clone.

>-|TRBV7-9|TRBJ2-1|TRBD1
CASSLGKAEGQGFF
TGTGCCAGCAGCTTAGGGAAAGCTGAGGGACAGGGGTTCTTC
>few|TRBV6-5|TRBJ2-2|-
CASSYSTGTSGELFF
TGTGCCAGCAGTTACTCAACTGGGACGTCCGGGGAGCTGTTTTTT
>-|TRBV4-1|TRBJ1-2|TRBD1
CASSQADRDHNYGYTF
TGCGCCAGCAGCCAAGCGGACAGGGACCATAACTATGGCTACACCTTC
>-|TRBV6-1|TRBJ2-7|-
CASSVEQFSYEQYF
TGTGCCAGCAGTGTCGAACAGTTCTCCTACGAGCAGTACTTC
>-|TRBV20-1|TRBJ1-2|-
CSASRDEANYGYTF
TGCAGTGCTTCCCGGGACGAAGCTAACTATGGCTACACCTTC
>few|TRBV18|TRBJ2-6|TRBD1
CASSPLGQVGANVLTF
TGTGCCAGCTCACCCTTGGGACAGGTGGGGGCCAACGTCCTGACTTTC
>many|TRBV7-2|TRBJ1-4|-
CASSLRSEKLFF
TGTGCCAGCAGCTTACGCAGTGAAAAACTGTTTTTT
>-|TRBV5-1|TRBJ2-3|-
CASSLGIGDTQYF
TGCGCCAGCAGCTTGGGAATCGGAGATACGCAGTATTTT
>-|TRBV12-3/TRBV12-4|TRBJ2-5|-
CASSFRGHLETQYF
TGTGCCAGCAGTTTTAGGGGCCACTTAGAGACCCAGTACTTC
>few|TRBV6-2/TRBV6-3|TRBJ2-4|TRBD2
CASTPSGVAKNIQYF
TGTGCCAGCACCCCTAGCGGGGTAGCCAAAAACATTCAGTACTTC
>-|TRBV20-1|TRBJ2-5|-
CSAMGTIETQYF
TGCAGTGCGATGGGGACAATCGAGACCCAGTACTTC
>-|TRBV2|TRBJ1-2|TRBD1
CASIFPGGTGAMQGYTF
TGTGCCAGCATCTTCCCGGGAGGCACAGGGGCTATGCAGGGCTACACCTTC
>-|TRBV30|TRBJ1-4|TRBD1
CAWRQGGGRGLNEKLFF
TGTGCCTGGAGGCAAGGAGGGGGCAGGGGTCTTAATGAAAAACTGTTTTTT
>few|TRBV6-5|TRBJ2-7|-
CASSSDGSYEQYF
TGTGCCAGCAGTTCGGACGGCTCCTACGAGCAGTACTTC
>once|TRBV7-9|TRBJ1-4|-
CASSAGFRGSTNEKLFF
TGTGCCAGCAGCGCAGGGTTTCGGGGTTCAACTAATGAAAAACTGTTTTTT
>few|TRBV7-2|TRBJ1-5|-
CASSQDRIQPQHF
TGTGCCAGCAGCCAGGACAGAATACAGCCCCAGCATTTT
>few|TRBV9|TRBJ2-2|-
CASSVLPPDLAGELFF
TGTGCCAGCAGCGTCCTGCCCCCCGACTTGGCCGGGGAGCTGTTTTTT
>-|TRBV4-3|TRBJ1-2|-
CASSPRAEGGYGYTF
TGCGCCAGCAGCCCGCGTGCCGAGGGAGGCTATGGCTACACCTTC
>-|TRBV7-9|TRBJ2-7|-
CASSLNIHEQYF
TGTGCCAGCAGTCTTAACATCCACGAGCAGTACTTC
>-|TRBV6-5|TRBJ2-7|TRBD2
CASSRLAGGFEQYF
TGTGCCAGCAGCCGACTAGCGGGGGGCTTCGAGCAGTACTTC
>few|TRBV6-2/TRBV6-3|TRBJ1-1|-
CASSSEPPGTEAFF
TGTGCCAGCAGTTCCGAACCCCCGGGGACTGAAGCTTTCTTT
>few|TRBV3-1|TRBJ2-1|-
CASSLGTTGYNEQFF
TGTGCCAGCAGCCTGGGGACAACAGGTTACAATGAGCAGTTCTTC
>few|TRBV7-9|TRBJ1-6|-
CASSLAGYNSPLHF
TGTGCCAGCAGCTTGGCCGGATATAATTCACCCCTCCACTTT
>-|TRBV29-1|TRBJ1-2|TRBD1
CSVQGQGSGYTF
TGCAGCGTTCAAGGACAGGGGAGTGGCTACACCTTC
>-|TRBV18|TRBJ2-1|-
CASSPLRTENNEQFF
TGTGCCAGCTCACCCCTCAGGACAGAAAACAATGAGCAGTTCTTC
>many|TRBV4-2|TRBJ2-5|-
CASSQAVGQETQYF
TGTGCCAGCAGCCAAGCGGTGGGCCAAGAGACCCAGTACTTC
>few|TRBV5-1|TRBJ2-1|-
CASSLGFAGPYNEQFF
TGCGCCAGCAGCTTGGGGTTTGCAGGGCCTTACAATGAGCAGTTCTTC
>few|TRBV2|TRBJ1-1|-
CASSTNHPKLNTEAFF
TGTGCCAGCAGTACCAACCACCCTAAGCTGAACACTGAAGCTTTCTTT
>-|TRBV5-1|TRBJ2-3|-
CASSLGDEEGAQYF
TGCGCCAGCAGCTTGGGGGATGAGGAGGGGGCCCAGTATTTT
>few|TRBV29-1|TRBJ2-7|-
CSVQGGNYEQYF
TGCAGCGTTCAAGGAGGGAACTACGAGCAGTACTTC
>many|TRBV29-1|TRBJ1-2|-
CSVEGGAGFNYGYTF
TGCAGCGTTGAAGGTGGGGCGGGATTCAACTATGGCTACACCTTC
>-|TRBV7-6|TRBJ2-5|-
CASASETRYF
TGTGCCAGCGCGAGCGAGACCCGGTACTTC
>few|TRBV7-9|TRBJ2-7|-
CASSFLSRGDYEQYF
TGTGCCAGCAGCTTTTTAAGCAGGGGGGACTACGAGCAGTACTTC
>-|TRBV5-6|TRBJ2-7|-
CASSPDAPGEQYF
TGTGCCAGCAGTCCGGACGCTCCTGGCGAGCAGTACTTC
>few|TRBV4-3|TRBJ1-1|-
CASSQDRTREEAFF
TGCGCCAGCAGCCAAGATCGTACGAGGGAGGAAGCTTTCTTT
>-|TRBV7-9|TRBJ2-1|TRBD2
CASSLTSGGAGDEQFF
TGTGCCAGCAGCTTGACTAGCGGGGGGGCCGGGGATGAGCAGTTCTTC
>few|TRBV6-1|TRBJ2-1|TRBD1
CASRTGDSNNEQFF
TGTGCCAGCAGGACAGGGGACTCGAACAATGAGCAGTTCTTC
>-|TRBV7-2|TRBJ1-3|-
CASANQGNLGNTIYF
TGTGCCAGCGCCAACCAGGGCAATCTTGGAAACACCATATATTTT
>-|TRBV4-3|TRBJ2-5|-
CASSQEMAVQETQYF
TGCGCCAGCAGCCAAGAGATGGCAGTACAAGAGACCCAGTACTTC
>-|TRBV5-1|TRBJ1-4|-
CASSASGTKKEKLFF
TGCGCCAGCAGCGCCTCCGGGACAAAAAAGGAAAAACTGTTTTTT
>-|TRBV7-9|TRBJ2-5|-
CASSSGFLQETQYF
TGTGCCAGCAGCTCAGGATTCCTCCAAGAGACCCAGTACTTC
>-|TRBV4-2|TRBJ2-4|-
CASSQGGGLPRNIQYF
TGTGCCAGCAGCCAGGGAGGCGGGTTACCCCGAAACATTCAGTACTTC
>few|TRBV11-1|TRBJ2-1|TRBD2
CASSLLKRTSGPYSYNEQFF
TGTGCCAGCAGCCTATTAAAGAGGACTAGCGGGCCATACTCCTACAATGAGCAGTTCTTC
>few|TRBV4-3|TRBJ1-3|TRBD1
CASSQDWVQGTGNTIYF
TGCGCCAGCAGCCAAGATTGGGTACAGGGGACTGGAAACACCATATATTTT
>few|TRBV7-9|TRBJ1-5|-
CATSGWSQTQPQHF
TGTGCCACCTCGGGTTGGTCACAAACGCAGCCCCAGCATTTT
>few|TRBV3-1|TRBJ1-1|-
CASSQEGTGKSFF
TGTGCCAGCAGCCAAGAGGGTACGGGGAAATCTTTCTTT
>-|TRBV5-1|TRBJ2-1|-
CASSVTESSYNEQFF
TGCGCCAGCAGCGTAACAGAAAGCTCCTACAATGAGCAGTTCTTC
>few|TRBV24-1|TRBJ2-5|-
CATGDNWSQETQYF
TGTGCCACCGGTGATAACTGGTCCCAAGAGACCCAGTACTTC
>-|TRBV4-1|TRBJ2-7|-
CASSQGANGGYEQYF
TGCGCCAGCAGCCAAGGAGCTAACGGGGGCTACGAGCAGTACTTC
>few|TRBV12-3/TRBV12-4|TRBJ2-2|-
CASTPRPGTSNTGELFF
TGTGCCAGCACCCCCCGGCCAGGAACCTCGAACACCGGGGAGCTGTTTTTT
>-|TRBV20-1|TRBJ1-2|-
CSASFNDHTF
TGCAGTGCTAGTTTCAACGATCACACCTTC
>few|TRBV2|TRBJ1-5|-
CASSDGRAGSNQPQHF
TGTGCCAGCAGTGATGGTCGGGCGGGGAGCAATCAGCCCCAGCATTTT
>-|TRBV5-1|TRBJ1-3|-
CASSPAPGRLSGNTIYF
TGCGCCAGCAGCCCGGCTCCGGGGCGCCTCTCTGGAAACACCATATATTTT
>few|TRBV12-3/TRBV12-4|TRBJ2-7|-
CASSAGLFYEQYF
TGTGCCAGCAGTGCAGGCCTTTTCTACGAGCAGTACTTC